This passage covers 21 T cell receptor beta chains from one sample sequenced in a study of graft-versus-host responses after intestinal transplantation. The method was immunoSEQ multiplex PCR; TCRdb's version includes in-frame clones alone and lacks a portion of them. The repertoire holds about 54,000 clones, with around 90% as singletons. The specimen comprised PBMCs, sampled approximately 660 days after intestinal transplant. These receptors all stem from a human patient who received an intestinal transplant, so some T cells may come from the graft donor.

The table lists this clone with a few counts. The chain carries TRBV6-1 and TRBJ2-7; TRBD2 aligns across 7 bases. Unmatched junction bases numbered 8, after V lost 6 bases and J lost 3 bases. Germline loops: CDR1 MNHNS, CDR2 SASEGT. The CDR3 has 14 amino acids. CDR3 sequence reads: CASRRDYDRYEQYF. The CDR3, as DNA: TGTGCCAGCAGAAGGGACTACGACCGCTACGAGCAGTACTTC.

The chain joins TRBV19 to TRBJ2-1, with D hard to call. Per germline, CDR1 LNHDA and CDR2 SQIVND (reference sequence). V was cut by 6 bases and J by 4 bases, with 16 bases left in between. The CDR3 runs 15 residues. CDR3 protein: CASSLRPEKYNEQFF. The CDR3 nucleotides are TGTGCCAGTAGCCTACGGCCAGAAAAATACAATGAGCAGTTCTTC.

This rearrangement joins TRBV9 to TRBJ2-7; 9 bases align to TRBD2. The germline CDR1 and CDR2 sequences are SGDLS and YYNGEE. V dropped 4 bases and J dropped 6; count of bases not matched to a gene: 8. CDR3 length: 14 amino acids. CDR3 sequence: CASSPRGLATEQYF. DNA of the CDR3: TGTGCCAGCAGCCCGCGAGGACTAGCGACCGAGCAGTACTTC.

V gene TRBV27 combines with J gene TRBJ2-6, with a weak D call TRBD1 (5 bases). Germline V lookup: CDR1 MNHEY, CDR2 SMNVEV (reference sequence). The V end was cut by 5 bases, the J end by 2 bases, with 10 bases between. This CDR3 spans 15 amino acids. The CDR3: CASSQQAAGANVLTF. CDR3 DNA sequence: TGTGCCAGCAGTCAACAGGCCGCTGGGGCCAACGTCCTGACTTTC.

The chain joins TRBV6-5 to TRBJ2-7; TRBD2 is a possible D gene (6 bases). Trimming removed 6 bases at V and 6 bases at J, with 15 bases between. Germline V gene lookup returns CDR1 MNHEY and CDR2 SVGAGI. This CDR3 has 13 amino acids. The CDR3 protein is CASSRNLASEQYF. The CDR3 DNA reads as TGTGCCAGCAGCCGAAACCTAGCGTCCGAGCAGTACTTC.

This chain links TRBV4-1 with TRBJ1-4, with 8 bases aligning to TRBD1. There are 14 residues in the CDR3. Losses at the gene ends were 2 bases for V and 13 bases for J; bases not matched to a gene: 9. Germline CDR1 is MGHRA and CDR2 is YSYEKL. For the CDR3, the DNA is TGCGCCAGCAGCCAACGGACAGGGCTGGAGGGACTGTTTTTT. Translation: CASSQRTGLEGLFF.

The chain recombines TRBV5-4 with TRBJ2-7; perhaps D is TRBD1 or TRBD2 (5 bases each). The CDR3 is 13 residues long. CDR1 is SGHNT and CDR2 is YYREEE in the germline V gene (reference sequence). Trimming pared 5 bases from V and 4 bases from J, leaving 13 bases between. The CDR3 sequence: CASRGPGGYEQYF. For the CDR3, the DNA is TGTGCCAGCAGGGGGCCTGGCGGGTACGAGCAGTACTTC.

This chain uses TRBV5-5 with TRBJ2-5; D might be TRBD1 (6 bases). This CDR3 is built from 14 residues. The germline V gene encodes CDR1 SGHKS and CDR2 YYEKEE (reference sequence). The V end lost 3 bases, the J end lost 5 bases, and 14 bases lay between the germline ends. The CDR3, as DNA: TGTGCCAGCAGCTGGGGGCGTATGAGGGAGACCCAGTACTTC. Residues: CASSWGRMRETQYF.

This clone was counted once. V usage is TRBV2 and J usage is TRBJ2-5; D unresolved. Germline V lookup: CDR1 SNHLY, CDR2 FYNNEI. This CDR3 has 11 amino acids. V lost 1 base and J 7 bases, leaving 4 bases between the germline ends. The CDR3 loop is CASSEVRTQYF. DNA of the CDR3: TGTGCCAGCAGTGAAGTCCGGACCCAGTACTTC.

This clone was observed a few times. The CDR3 loop is CASRFRGPYEQYF. In DNA form, the CDR3 reads TGTGCCAGCAGATTCAGGGGTCCCTACGAGCAGTACTTC. This chain joins TRBV2 and TRBJ2-7; the D gene is possibly TRBD1 (6 bases). CDR1 SNHLY and CDR2 FYNNEI come from the germline V gene. V gave up 6 bases and J gave up 2 bases, with 11 bases separating them. There are 13 residues in the CDR3.

J is TRBJ2-3 and V is TRBV6-4, with 13 bases that match TRBD2. J gave up 10 bases and V 9 bases, and 25 bases lay outside the gene matches. CDR1 is MRHNA and CDR2 is SNTAGT in the germline V gene. CDR3 length: 19 residues. The CDR3 DNA reads TGTGCCAGGCTCGGACTAGCGGGGGACTATGCGCGGGATGGGATAGCGCAGTATTTT. Its protein product is CARLGLAGDYARDGIAQYF.

The V gene is TRBV27, the J gene TRBJ2-7, with 10 bases that match TRBD1. Germline values: CDR1 MNHEY, CDR2 SMNVEV (reference sequence). The V and J ends lost 3 bases and 4 bases, in that order; junction bases with no gene match: 9. The CDR3 has 16 residues. This chain's CDR3 is CASSFQRQGASYEQYF. The CDR3 region has the DNA TGTGCCAGCAGTTTCCAACGACAGGGGGCATCTTACGAGCAGTACTTC.

The gene calls are TRBV6-1 and TRBJ1-2; no firm D call. Germline lookup yields CDR1 MNHNS and CDR2 SASEGT. Trimming took off 8 bases at V and 4 bases at J, with 8 bases between the two ends. The CDR3 totals 11 residues. Here the CDR3 reads CASGELYGYTF. The CDR3 DNA sequence: TGTGCCAGCGGAGAGCTCTATGGCTACACCTTC.

The chain recombines TRBV7-2 with TRBJ2-7, with D perhaps matching TRBD1 (6 bases). Germline V CDR1 and CDR2: SGHTA, FQGNSA. The CDR3 totals 14 residues. With 6 bases removed from V and 4 bases from J, the gap between germline ends came to 16 bases. Written as DNA, the CDR3 is TGTGCCAGCAGTTCCCGGACAGACGGTTACGAGCAGTACTTC. Its translation: CASSSRTDGYEQYF.

The V call is TRBV2, the J call TRBJ1-2, with D perhaps TRBD1 (5 bases). Germline assignment: CDR1 SNHLY and CDR2 FYNNEI. This CDR3 has 11 amino acids. The V and J ends lost 6 bases and 10 bases respectively, with 12 bases between them. CDR3: CASSPRQTYTF. The CDR3 DNA sequence: TGTGCCAGCAGCCCCAGACAGACCTACACCTTC.

J is TRBJ2-5 and V is TRBV6-1; D is undetermined. The J call may be faulty, since TRBJ2-7 better matches the DNA end. The CDR3 contains 15 residues. Germline V gene lookup returns CDR1 MNHNS and CDR2 SASEGT. CDR3 loop: CASSETLPSYYEQYF. CDR3 in DNA: TGTGCCAGCAGTGAGACGCTTCCATCCTACTACGAGCAGTACTTC.

The chain has TRBV18 and TRBJ2-7, with D possibly TRBD2 on 7 matching bases. CDR1 and CDR2 (germline): KGHSH, LQKENI. The CDR3 runs 16 residues. V lost 5 bases and J 5 bases, leaving 22 bases between the germline ends. The CDR3 nucleotides are TGTGCCAGCTCATTGGACCGGGGGGCCACTACGAACGAGCAGTACTTC. Translating it yields CASSLDRGATTNEQYF.

This clone was seen a handful of times. The DNA of the CDR3 is TGTGCCAGCACCGACCGGTCCAACTATGGCTACACCTTC. It encodes CASTDRSNYGYTF. The V call is TRBV6-6, the J call TRBJ1-2; no definite D call. The CDR3 extends over 13 amino acids. CDR1 and CDR2 (germline): MNHNY, SVGAGI (reference sequence). V was shortened by 7 bases and J by 2 bases, with 11 bases between the two germline ends.

This clone was recorded only once. The J gene is TRBJ2-3, the V gene TRBV2, with 10 positions matching TRBD1. The CDR3 spans 15 residues. Germline loops: CDR1 SNHLY, CDR2 FYNNEI. J lost 1 base, V lost 5 bases, and 3 bases had no gene match. The CDR3 reads CASSSGTGGTDTQYF. Written as DNA, the CDR3 is TGTGCCAGCAGTTCCGGGACAGGGGGCACAGATACGCAGTATTTT. Looking up the rest from reference TRBV2 and TRBJ2-3 gives the full variable domain: EPEVTQTPSHQVTQMGQEVILRCVPISNHLYFYWYRQILGQKVEFLVSFYNNEISEKSEIFDDQFSVERPDGSNFTLKIRSTKLEDSAMYFCASSSGTGGTDTQYFGPGTRLTVL.

V is TRBV5-4 and J is TRBJ2-2; tentatively, D is TRBD2 (6 bases). This CDR3 has 16 residues. Germline V gene sequence: CDR1 SGHNT, CDR2 YYREEE (reference sequence). The V and J ends lost 1 base and 1 base respectively, with 11 bases between them. CDR3 DNA: TGTGCCAGCAGCTTGTCCGTTAGCGGGAACACCGGGGAGCTGTTTTTT. Its translation is CASSLSVSGNTGELFF.

This rearrangement joins TRBV10-1 to TRBJ2-5; 7 bases align to TRBD1. The V and J ends lost 6 bases and 2 bases, in that order; junction bases with no gene match: 6. The CDR3 runs 14 residues. In germline, CDR1 is WNHNN, CDR2 SYGVQD (reference sequence). The CDR3 loop is CASSHGQAQETQYF. The CDR3 DNA is TGCGCCAGCAGCCACGGACAGGCGCAAGAGACCCAGTACTTC.